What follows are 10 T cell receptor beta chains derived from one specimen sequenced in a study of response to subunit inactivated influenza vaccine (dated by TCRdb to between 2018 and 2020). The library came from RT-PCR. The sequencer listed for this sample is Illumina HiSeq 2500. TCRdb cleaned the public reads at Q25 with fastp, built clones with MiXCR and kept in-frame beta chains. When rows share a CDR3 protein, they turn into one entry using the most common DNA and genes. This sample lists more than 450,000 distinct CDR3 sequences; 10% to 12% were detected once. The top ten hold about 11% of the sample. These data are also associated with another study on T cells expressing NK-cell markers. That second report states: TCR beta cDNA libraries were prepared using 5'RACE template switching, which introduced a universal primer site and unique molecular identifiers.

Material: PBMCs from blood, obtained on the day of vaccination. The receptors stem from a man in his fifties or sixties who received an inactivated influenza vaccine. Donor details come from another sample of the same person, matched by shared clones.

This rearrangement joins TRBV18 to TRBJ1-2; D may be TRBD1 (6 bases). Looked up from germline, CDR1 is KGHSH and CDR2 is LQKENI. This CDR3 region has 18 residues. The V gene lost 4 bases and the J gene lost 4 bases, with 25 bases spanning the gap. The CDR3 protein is CASSLSPEGVVLGYGYTF. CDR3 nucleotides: TGTGCCAGCTCACTATCCCCCGAGGGGGTGGTGTTGGGCTATGGCTACACCTTC.

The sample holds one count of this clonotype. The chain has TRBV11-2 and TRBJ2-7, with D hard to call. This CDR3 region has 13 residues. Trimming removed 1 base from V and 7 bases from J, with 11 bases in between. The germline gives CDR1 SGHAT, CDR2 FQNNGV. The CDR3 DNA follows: TGTGCCAGCAGCTTAGCGGTATGGGGTGAGCAGTACTTC. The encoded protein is CASSLAVWGEQYF.

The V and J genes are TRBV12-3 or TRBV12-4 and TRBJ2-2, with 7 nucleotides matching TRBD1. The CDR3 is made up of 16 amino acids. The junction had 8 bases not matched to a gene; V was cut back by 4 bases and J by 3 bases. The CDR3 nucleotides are TGTGCCAGCAGTTCAAACTCGGGACAGTACACCGGGGAGCTGTTTTTT. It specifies CASSSNSGQYTGELFF.

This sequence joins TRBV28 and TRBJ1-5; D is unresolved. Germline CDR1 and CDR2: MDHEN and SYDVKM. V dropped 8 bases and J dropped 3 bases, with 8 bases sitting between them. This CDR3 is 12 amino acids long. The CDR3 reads CASGGHNQPQHF. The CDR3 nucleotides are TGTGCCAGCGGCGGTCACAATCAGCCCCAGCATTTT.

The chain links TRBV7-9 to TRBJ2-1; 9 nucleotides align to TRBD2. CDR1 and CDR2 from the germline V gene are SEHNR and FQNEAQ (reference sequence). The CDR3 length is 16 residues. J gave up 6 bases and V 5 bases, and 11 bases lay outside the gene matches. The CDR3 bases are TGTGCCAGCAGCGACTCATGGGCGGGAGGGTTCAATGAGCAGTTCTTC. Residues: CASSDSWAGGFNEQFF.

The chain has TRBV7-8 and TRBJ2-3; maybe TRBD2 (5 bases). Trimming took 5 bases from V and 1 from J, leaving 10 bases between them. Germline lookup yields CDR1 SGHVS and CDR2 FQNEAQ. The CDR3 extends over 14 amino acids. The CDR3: CASSRTGRTDTQYF. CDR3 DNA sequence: TGTGCCAGCAGCAGGACTGGACGCACAGATACGCAGTATTTT. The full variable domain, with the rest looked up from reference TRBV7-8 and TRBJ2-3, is GAGVSQSPRYKVAKRGQDVALRCDPISGHVSLFWYQQALGQGPEFLTYFQNEAQLDKSGLPSDRFFAERPEGSVSTLKIQRTQQEDSAVYLCASSRTGRTDTQYFGPGTRLTVL.

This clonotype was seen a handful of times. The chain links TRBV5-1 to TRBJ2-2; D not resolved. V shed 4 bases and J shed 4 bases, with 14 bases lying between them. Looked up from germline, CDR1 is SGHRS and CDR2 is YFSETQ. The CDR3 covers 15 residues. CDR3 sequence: CASSLEGSGTGELFF. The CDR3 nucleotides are TGCGCCAGCAGCCTGGAAGGATCGGGCACCGGGGAGCTGTTTTTT. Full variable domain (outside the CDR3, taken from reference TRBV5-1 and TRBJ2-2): KAGVTQTPRYLIKTRGQQVTLSCSPISGHRSVSWYQQTPGQGLQFLFEYFSETQRNKGNFPGRFSGRQFSNSRSEMNVSTLELGDSALYLCASSLEGSGTGELFFGEGSRLTVL.

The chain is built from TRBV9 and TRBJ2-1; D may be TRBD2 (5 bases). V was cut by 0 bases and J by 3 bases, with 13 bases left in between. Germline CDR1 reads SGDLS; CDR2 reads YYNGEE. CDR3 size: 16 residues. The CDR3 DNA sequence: TGTGCCAGCAGCGTAGACGGTGGTGGGAGCTACAATGAGCAGTTCTTC. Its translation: CASSVDGGGSYNEQFF.

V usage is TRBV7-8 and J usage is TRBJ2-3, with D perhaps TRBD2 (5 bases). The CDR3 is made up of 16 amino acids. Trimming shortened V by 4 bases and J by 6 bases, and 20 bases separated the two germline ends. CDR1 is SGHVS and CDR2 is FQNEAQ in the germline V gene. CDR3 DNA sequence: TGTGCCAGCAGCTCCCTGCGGGCCGCCGAAATGGATACGCAGTATTTT. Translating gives CASSSLRAAEMDTQYF.

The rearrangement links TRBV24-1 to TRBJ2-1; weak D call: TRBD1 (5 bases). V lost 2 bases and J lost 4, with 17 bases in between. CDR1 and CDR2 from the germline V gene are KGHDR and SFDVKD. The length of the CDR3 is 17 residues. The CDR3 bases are TGTGCCACCAGTGATTCACAGGAGCCGAAGGGGTACAATGAGCAGTTCTTC. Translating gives CATSDSQEPKGYNEQFF.